The text below deals with one T cell receptor beta chain. The antigen is not known. This entry comes from a study of T cells in Graves' hyperthyroidism and ophthalmopathy. Study results and caveats: Appearing also in blood were most of the thyroid clonotypes expanded above 0.001.

Lactation, pregnancy, other autoimmune disease or uncontrolled infection led to exclusion of patients. Regions amplified from RNA transcripts were the TCR beta CDR3 regions. In the first-round RT-PCR of the TCR CDR3, the HTBI primer set was used. MiXCR, applied by TCRdb to the multiplex PCR reads, yields one record per CDR3 protein. The sample records about 570,000 distinct CDR3 sequences, about half being singletons. CDR1 SGHTA and CDR2 FQGNSA come from the germline V gene. The CDR3 runs to 12 residues. Trimming pared 6 bases from V and 2 bases from J, leaving 7 bases between. J is TRBJ1-2 and V is TRBV7-2, with a possible D match to TRBD1 (6 bases). The sequenced material came from peripheral blood or thyroid tissue (not recorded which). The sequence was obtained from an adult woman with Graves' disease, either hyperthyroidism or ophthalmopathy (not recorded which). The CDR3 is CASRGGNYGYTF. The CDR3 coding sequence is TGTGCCAGCAGGGGGGGCAACTATGGCTACACCTTC.